The 21 T cell receptor beta chains given below trace back to one sample, sequenced in a study of cytotoxic CD8 clonotypes in ibrutinib-treated CLL. Profiling relied on immunoSEQ multiplex PCR, and the TCRdb table lists in-frame clones only, not all of them. The table shows some 290,000 clones, with around four fifths occurring only once. The starting material was PBMCs, obtained before ibrutinib treatment. The receptors were sampled from a human donor with chronic lymphocytic leukemia.

The chain combines TRBV2 with TRBJ2-1; 7 bases fit TRBD2. Per the germline V gene, CDR1 is SNHLY and CDR2 is FYNNEI. This CDR3 region has 15 residues. Trimming took 4 bases from V and 1 from J; bases not matched to a gene: 4. The CDR3: CASSAAGDSYNEQFF. Here the CDR3 DNA reads TGTGCCAGCAGTGCGGCGGGAGATTCCTACAATGAGCAGTTCTTC.

The V gene is TRBV5-1, the J gene TRBJ2-7; TRBD2 agrees at 7 bases. Germline values: CDR1 SGHRS, CDR2 YFSETQ. The V and J ends lost 4 bases and 3 bases, in that order; junction bases with no gene match: 7. This CDR3 is built from 14 residues. As DNA, the CDR3 is TGCGCCAGCAGCGGGGCCGGGACTAACTACGAGCAGTACTTC. It specifies CASSGAGTNYEQYF.

CDR3: CASSVNRHGEAFF. The CDR3 DNA reads TGTGCCAGCAGTGTAAATCGACACGGGGAAGCTTTCTTT. The V gene is TRBV2, the J gene TRBJ1-1; D uncertain. Germline V gene data show CDR1 as SNHLY and CDR2 as FYNNEI. The CDR3 extends over 13 amino acids. The ends were cut back, 4 bases at V and 8 bases at J, with 14 bases in the middle.

The chain joins TRBV15 to TRBJ1-1; D not certain. The CDR3 is 14 amino acids. The V gene's germline CDR1 is LNHNV and CDR2 YYDKDF (reference sequence). The V gene lost 4 bases and the J gene lost 1 base, with 10 bases spanning the gap. In DNA, the CDR3 is TGTGCCACCAGCATTAGGAGTGCGAACACTGAAGCTTTCTTT. This translates into CATSIRSANTEAFF.

V is TRBV6-5 and J is TRBJ1-5; the D is unclear. Germline CDR1 is MNHEY and CDR2 is SVGAGI. The CDR3 has 15 residues. The ends were cut back, 0 bases at V and 4 bases at J, with 10 bases in the middle. The DNA for the CDR3 is TGTGCCAGCAGTTACTCAGGCCACCCAAATCAGCCCCAGCATTTT. Amino acids: CASSYSGHPNQPQHF.

The chain uses TRBV4-2 and TRBJ1-5; unclear D gene. The CDR3 length is 14 residues. Germline V CDR1 and CDR2: LGHNA, YNFKEQ. Trimming cost V 2 bases and J 7 bases, with 12 bases left between them. In DNA form, the CDR3 reads TGTGCCAGCAGCCAACACAGTCCAGGACAGCCCCAGCATTTT. Translating it yields CASSQHSPGQPQHF.

The rearrangement joins TRBV6-5 to TRBJ2-7; the match to TRBD1 covers 7 bases. In germline, CDR1 is MNHEY, CDR2 SVGAGI. The CDR3 totals 15 residues. The V gene end was trimmed by 4 bases and the J gene end by 2 bases; junction bases not matched to a gene: 8. In DNA, the CDR3 is TGTGCCAGCAGTTCATCCAGGACAGGCACCTACGAGCAGTACTTC. It codes for CASSSSRTGTYEQYF.

J is TRBJ2-1 and V is TRBV15, with 8 bases aligning to TRBD2. Trimming cost V 1 base and J 5 bases; bases outside gene matches: 13. There are 18 residues in the CDR3. CDR1 and CDR2 from the germline V gene are LNHNV and YYDKDF (reference sequence). The CDR3 DNA is TGTGCCACCAGCAGAGCGGGCTCCCCTAGCGGGTGGAACAATGAGCAGTTCTTC. This encodes CATSRAGSPSGWNNEQFF.

This clone has more than one count but fewer than ten. The genes are TRBV4-1 and TRBJ2-7; D perhaps matches TRBD2 (5 bases). Germline CDR1 reads MGHRA; CDR2 reads YSYEKL. Trimming pared 2 bases from V and 0 bases from J, leaving 8 bases between. There are 14 residues in the CDR3. The CDR3 sequence: CASSQSSNSYEQYF. The CDR3 region has the DNA TGCGCCAGCAGCCAATCTAGCAACTCCTACGAGCAGTACTTC.

This clone was observed a handful of times. The chain has TRBV7-6 and TRBJ2-5; D is unclear. V lost 1 base to trimming and J lost 0 bases, with 15 bases between them. The CDR3 is made up of 17 amino acids. CDR1 is SGHVS and CDR2 is FNYEAQ in the germline V gene. The CDR3 DNA follows: TGTGCCAGCAGCTTAGTCGGTGGGAACAGACACCAAGAGACCCAGTACTTC. It specifies CASSLVGGNRHQETQYF.

This rearrangement joins TRBV9 to TRBJ2-5; 8 nucleotides match TRBD2. The CDR3 has 16 amino acids. V lost 0 bases, J lost 3 bases, and 7 bases stayed unmatched. Germline assignment: CDR1 SGDLS and CDR2 YYNGEE. The CDR3 region has the DNA TGTGCCAGCAGCGTAGGAAGCGGGAGTGGCGAAGAGACCCAGTACTTC. Translating it yields CASSVGSGSGEETQYF.

CDR3 bases: TGTGCCACCAGCAAAAAGGGCTATGGCTACACCTTC. Protein: CATSKKGYGYTF. V is TRBV15 and J is TRBJ1-2; D gene unclear. The germline V and J ends were trimmed by 4 bases and 4 bases, with 7 bases remaining between them. The CDR3 runs to 12 residues. From germline, CDR1 is LNHNV and CDR2 YYDKDF (reference sequence). Supplemented by reference TRBV15 and TRBJ1-2, the full variable domain reads DAMVIQNPRYQVTQFGKPVTLSCSQTLNHNVMYWYQQKSSQAPKLLFHYYDKDFNNEADTPDNFQSRRPNTSFCFLDIRSPGLGDTAMYLCATSKKGYGYTFGSGTRLTVV.

V gene TRBV28 combines with J gene TRBJ2-7; 7 bases agree with TRBD2. Unmatched junction bases numbered 12, after V lost 7 bases and J lost 0 bases. The CDR3 consists of 16 residues. The germline V gene has CDR1 MDHEN and CDR2 SYDVKM. The CDR3 region has the DNA TGTGCCAGCATCCCGTCGGGGGGTAACAGCTCCTACGAGCAGTACTTC. Its protein product is CASIPSGGNSSYEQYF. Supplemented by reference TRBV28 and TRBJ2-7, the full variable domain reads DVKVTQSSRYLVKRTGEKVFLECVQDMDHENMFWYRQDPGLGLRLIYFSYDVKMKEKGDIPEGYSVSREKKERFSLILESASTNQTSMYLCASIPSGGNSSYEQYFGPGTRLTVT.

The table lists this clone with a few counts. V usage is TRBV18 and J usage is TRBJ1-5; no definite D call. The CDR3 totals 13 residues. Trimming took 2 bases from V and 6 from J, leaving 8 bases between them. In germline, CDR1 is KGHSH, CDR2 LQKENI. Here the CDR3 reads CASSPVTGQPQHF. Written as DNA, the CDR3 is TGTGCCAGCTCACCAGTTACTGGTCAGCCCCAGCATTTT.

The chain has TRBV7-9 and TRBJ2-7, with TRBD2 identical over 8 bases. The germline V gene has CDR1 SEHNR and CDR2 FQNEAQ (reference sequence). CDR3 length equals 13 residues. Trimming removed 6 bases from V and 5 bases from J; junction bases left unmatched: 6. This CDR3 is CASSKRELNEQYF. The CDR3 DNA reads as TGTGCCAGCAGTAAGCGGGAGTTGAACGAGCAGTACTTC.

This sequence joins TRBV6-1 and TRBJ2-1, with unresolved D. Germline CDR1 MNHNS, CDR2 SASEGT. This CDR3 region has 14 residues. V lost 2 bases, J lost 4 bases, and 9 bases lay in between. CDR3 DNA sequence: TGTGCCAGCAGTGAAATGTGGGCGTACAATGAGCAGTTCTTC. Amino acids: CASSEMWAYNEQFF.

The V call is TRBV6-5, the J call TRBJ2-1, with 7 positions matching TRBD2. V lost 3 bases, J lost 4 bases, and 6 bases stayed unmatched. The CDR3 is 15 residues long. Germline loops: CDR1 MNHEY, CDR2 SVGAGI. The CDR3, as DNA: TGTGCCAGCAGTTATTACGCGGGAGTATACAATGAGCAGTTCTTC. Protein product: CASSYYAGVYNEQFF.

This chain connects TRBV13 to TRBJ2-2; the match to TRBD2 covers 8 bases. V lost 2 bases, J lost 8 bases, and 7 bases stayed unmatched. The germline V gene has CDR1 PRHDT and CDR2 FYEKMQ (reference sequence). The CDR3 is 15 residues long. The CDR3 loop reads CASSLYPGLDGELFF. Here the CDR3 DNA reads TGTGCCAGCAGCTTATATCCGGGACTAGATGGGGAGCTGTTTTTT.

The V and J genes are TRBV9 and TRBJ2-3; the match to TRBD2 covers 7 bases. Germline values: CDR1 SGDLS, CDR2 YYNGEE. The CDR3 length is 16 residues. The J segment lost 3 bases and the V segment lost 5 bases, leaving 12 bases of the junction unmatched. The CDR3 sequence is CASSPRGLVGTDTQYF. In DNA, the CDR3 is TGTGCCAGCAGTCCTCGAGGACTAGTAGGGACAGATACGCAGTATTTT.

This chain uses TRBV7-8 with TRBJ2-1; TRBD2 matches at 9 bases. CDR3 size: 16 residues. Germline V gene lookup returns CDR1 SGHVS and CDR2 FQNEAQ. V trimming: 6 bases; J trimming: 6 bases; junction bases outside the gene matches: 12. CDR3 nucleotides: TGTGCCAGCAGGACTAGCGGCAGGTTAGGGGGCAATGAGCAGTTCTTC. Translating gives CASRTSGRLGGNEQFF.

This rearrangement joins TRBV9 to TRBJ2-2; maybe TRBD1 (5 bases). Germline lookup yields CDR1 SGDLS and CDR2 YYNGEE. The ends were cut back, 0 bases at V and 4 bases at J, with 19 bases in the middle. There are 18 residues in the CDR3. Here the CDR3 reads CASSVEFGPDTGTGELFF. DNA of the CDR3: TGTGCCAGCAGCGTAGAGTTTGGTCCAGACACAGGCACCGGGGAGCTGTTTTTT.